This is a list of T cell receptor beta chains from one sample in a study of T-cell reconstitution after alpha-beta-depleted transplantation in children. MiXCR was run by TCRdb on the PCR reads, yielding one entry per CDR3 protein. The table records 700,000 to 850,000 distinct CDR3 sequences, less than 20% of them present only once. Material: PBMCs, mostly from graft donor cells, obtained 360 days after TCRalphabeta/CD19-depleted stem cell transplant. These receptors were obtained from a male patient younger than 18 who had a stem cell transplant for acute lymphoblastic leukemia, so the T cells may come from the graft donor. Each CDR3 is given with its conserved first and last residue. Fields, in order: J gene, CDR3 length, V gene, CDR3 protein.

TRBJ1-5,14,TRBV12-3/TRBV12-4,CASSFGNPIQPQHF
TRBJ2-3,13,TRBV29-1,CSVTVLGQPTQYF
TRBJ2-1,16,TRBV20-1,CSARPFQGETYNEQFF
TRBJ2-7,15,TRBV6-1,CASSFFGSRSYEQYF
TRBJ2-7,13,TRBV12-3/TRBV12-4,CASSLPGDYEQYF
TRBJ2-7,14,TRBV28,CATDGQISSYEQYF
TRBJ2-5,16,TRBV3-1,CASSQDSYSYEETQYF
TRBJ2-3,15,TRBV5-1,CASSLGAGDPDTQYF
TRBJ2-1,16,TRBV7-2,CASSVGTSGRSGEQFF
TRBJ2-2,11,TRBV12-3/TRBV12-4,CASAGAGELFF
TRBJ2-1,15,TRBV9,CASSPSSGYHNEQFF
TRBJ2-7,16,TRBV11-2,CASSTADYPFSYEQYF
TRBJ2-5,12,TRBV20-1,CSAIFSPETQYF
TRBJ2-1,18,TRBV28,CASTGGHPVARSYNEQFF
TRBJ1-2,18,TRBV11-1,CASSLDGTDSPLNYGYTF
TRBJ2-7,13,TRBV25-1,CASSAWPSYEQYF
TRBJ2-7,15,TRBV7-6,CASSLVRDRNYEQYF
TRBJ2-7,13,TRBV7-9,CASSPSRSYEQYF
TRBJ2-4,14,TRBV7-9,CASSLASGSDIQYF
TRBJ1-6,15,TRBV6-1,CASRRFVLGNSPLHF
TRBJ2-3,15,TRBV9,CASSATSGNTDTQYF
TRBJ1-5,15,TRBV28,CASSDGGGRNQPQHF
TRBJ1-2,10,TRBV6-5,CATGDYGYTF
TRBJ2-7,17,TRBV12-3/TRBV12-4,CASSPVEALTLTYEQYF
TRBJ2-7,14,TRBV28,CASSSTGVVNEQYF
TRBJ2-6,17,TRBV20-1,CSASPWTGSRGANVLTF
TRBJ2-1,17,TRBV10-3,CAISESRLAGEPNEQFF
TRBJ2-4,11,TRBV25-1,CASSGGNIQYF
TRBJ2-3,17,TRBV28,CASSSDLLAGPLDTQYF
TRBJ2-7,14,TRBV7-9,CASSLFGVAYEQYF
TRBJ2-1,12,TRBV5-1,CASSFTGHEQFF
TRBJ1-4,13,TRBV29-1,CSVLTGEEEKLFF
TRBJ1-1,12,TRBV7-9,CATIRGNTEAFF
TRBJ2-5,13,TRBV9,CASSAGGGETQYF
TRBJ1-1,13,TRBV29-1,CSVVEQEGTEAFF
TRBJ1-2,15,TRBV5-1,CASSLDGDWDYGYTF
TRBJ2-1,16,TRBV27,CASSLSSSFSYNEQFF
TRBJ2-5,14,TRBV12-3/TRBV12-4,CASSGTTAFETQYF
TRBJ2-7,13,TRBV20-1,CSAGGRWDHEQYF
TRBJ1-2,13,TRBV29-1,CSVAETGFYGYTF
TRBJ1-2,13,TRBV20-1,CSARSGTDGSYTF
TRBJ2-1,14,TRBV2,CASSVDSPHNEQFF
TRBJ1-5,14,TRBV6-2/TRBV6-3,CASSYLQVNQPQHF
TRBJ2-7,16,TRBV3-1,CASAPPRAVLTYEQYF
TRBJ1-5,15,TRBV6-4,CANSDSSGGNQPQHF
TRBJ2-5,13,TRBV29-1,CSVGRLAGETQYF
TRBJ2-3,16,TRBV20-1,CSARETAWHRGDTQYF
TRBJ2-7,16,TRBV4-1,CASSVAGTSGRYEQYF
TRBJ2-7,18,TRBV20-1,CSATLSGRSGPGAYEQYF
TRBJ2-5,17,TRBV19,CASSILSSGRGQETQYF
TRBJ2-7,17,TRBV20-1,CSAEGLAGPASSYEQYF
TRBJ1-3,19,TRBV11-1,CASTLIPARDRGSGNTIYF
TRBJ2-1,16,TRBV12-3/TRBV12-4,CASSFLAGVLNNEQFF
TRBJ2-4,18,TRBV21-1,CASSTLAGGGTAKNIQYF
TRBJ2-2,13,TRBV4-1,CASSPVSVGELFF